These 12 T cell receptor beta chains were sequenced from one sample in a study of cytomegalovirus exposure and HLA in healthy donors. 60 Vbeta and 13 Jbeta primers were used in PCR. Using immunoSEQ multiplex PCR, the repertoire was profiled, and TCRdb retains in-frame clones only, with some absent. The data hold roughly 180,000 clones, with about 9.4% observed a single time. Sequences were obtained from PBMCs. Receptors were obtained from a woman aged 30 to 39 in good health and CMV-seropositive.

This CDR3 reads CSVEPSGSPDTQYF. In DNA form, the CDR3 reads TGCAGCGTTGAACCTAGCGGGAGTCCAGATACGCAGTATTTT. The J gene is TRBJ2-3, the V gene TRBV29-1, with 10 nucleotides matching TRBD2. This CDR3 comprises 14 residues. Germline CDR1 reads SQVTM; CDR2 reads ANQGSEA. V shed 2 bases and J 4 bases; nucleotides not matched to a gene: 3.

CDR3 DNA: TGTGCCAGCAGTCACCGTAGGGACAGGGGTGATGAGCAGTTCTTC. It encodes CASSHRRDRGDEQFF. The chain employs TRBV27 and TRBJ2-1; 10 positions agree with TRBD1. The J segment lost 8 bases and the V segment lost 5 bases, leaving 9 bases of the junction unmatched. The germline V gene has CDR1 MNHEY and CDR2 SMNVEV (reference sequence). The CDR3 loop spans 15 amino acids.

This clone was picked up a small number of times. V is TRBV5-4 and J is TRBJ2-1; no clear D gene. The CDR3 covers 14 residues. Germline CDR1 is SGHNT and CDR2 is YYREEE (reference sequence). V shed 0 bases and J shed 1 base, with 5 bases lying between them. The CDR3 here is CASSLVVSYNEQFF. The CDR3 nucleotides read TGTGCCAGCAGCTTGGTAGTTTCCTACAATGAGCAGTTCTTC.

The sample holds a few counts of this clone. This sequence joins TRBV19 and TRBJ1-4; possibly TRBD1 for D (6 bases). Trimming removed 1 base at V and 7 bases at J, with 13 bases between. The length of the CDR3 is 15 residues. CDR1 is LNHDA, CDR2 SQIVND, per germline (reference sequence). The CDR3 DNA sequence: TGTGCCAGTAGTATAGGAAGGGGGTTGGGTGAAAAACTGTTTTTT. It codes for CASSIGRGLGEKLFF.

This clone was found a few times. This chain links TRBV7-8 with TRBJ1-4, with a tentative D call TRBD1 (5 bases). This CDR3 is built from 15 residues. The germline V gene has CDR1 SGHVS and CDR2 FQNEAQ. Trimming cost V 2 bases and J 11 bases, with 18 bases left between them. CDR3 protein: CASSLSGHLWGKLFF. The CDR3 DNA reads TGTGCCAGCAGCTTATCGGGCCATCTGTGGGGCAAACTGTTTTTT.

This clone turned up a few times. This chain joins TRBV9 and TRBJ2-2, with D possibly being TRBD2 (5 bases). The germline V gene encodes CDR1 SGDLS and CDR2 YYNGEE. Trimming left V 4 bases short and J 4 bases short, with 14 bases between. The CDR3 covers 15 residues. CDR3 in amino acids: CASSLGGGGTGELFF. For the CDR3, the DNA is TGTGCCAGCAGCCTCGGAGGAGGAGGCACCGGGGAGCTGTTTTTT.

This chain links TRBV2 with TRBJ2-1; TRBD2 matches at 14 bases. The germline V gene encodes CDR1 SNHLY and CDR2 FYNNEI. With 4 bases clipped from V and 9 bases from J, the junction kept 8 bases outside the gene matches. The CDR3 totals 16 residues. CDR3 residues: CASSGGGTSGGLEQFF. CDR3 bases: TGTGCCAGCAGTGGAGGAGGGACTAGCGGGGGACTTGAGCAGTTCTTC.

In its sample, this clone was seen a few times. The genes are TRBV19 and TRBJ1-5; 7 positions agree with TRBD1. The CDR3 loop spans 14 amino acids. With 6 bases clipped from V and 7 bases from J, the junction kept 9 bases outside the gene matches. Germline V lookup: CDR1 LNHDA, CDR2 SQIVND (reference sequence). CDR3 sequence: CASSGTPGGQPQHF. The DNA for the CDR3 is TGTGCCAGTAGCGGGACCCCAGGGGGACAGCCCCAGCATTTT. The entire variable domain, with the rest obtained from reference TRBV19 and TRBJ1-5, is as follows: DGGITQSPKYLFRKEGQNVTLSCEQNLNHDAMYWYRQDPGQGLRLIYYSQIVNDFQKGDIAEGYSVSREKKESFPLTVTSAQKNPTAFYLCASSGTPGGQPQHFGDGTRLSIL.

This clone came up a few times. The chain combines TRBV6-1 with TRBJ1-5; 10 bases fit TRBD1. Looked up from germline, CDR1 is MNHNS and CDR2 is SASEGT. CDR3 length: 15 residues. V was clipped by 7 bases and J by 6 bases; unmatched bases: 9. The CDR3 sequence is CASTPGQGMSQPQHF. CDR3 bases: TGTGCCAGCACTCCGGGACAGGGGATGAGTCAGCCCCAGCATTTT.

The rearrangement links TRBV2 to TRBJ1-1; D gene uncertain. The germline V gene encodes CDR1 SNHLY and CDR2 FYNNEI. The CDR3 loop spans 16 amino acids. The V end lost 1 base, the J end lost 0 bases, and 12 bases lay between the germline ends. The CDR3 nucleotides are TGTGCCAGCAGTGAAGGCAGTCGGGGTATGAACACTGAAGCTTTCTTT. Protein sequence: CASSEGSRGMNTEAFF.

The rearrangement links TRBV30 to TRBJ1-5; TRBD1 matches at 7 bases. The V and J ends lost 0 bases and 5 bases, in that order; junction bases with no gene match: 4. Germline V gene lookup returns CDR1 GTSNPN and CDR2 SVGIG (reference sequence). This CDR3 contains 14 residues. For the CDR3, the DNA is TGTGCCTGGAGTGTAACCACAGGGGATCAGCCCCAGCATTTT. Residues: CAWSVTTGDQPQHF.

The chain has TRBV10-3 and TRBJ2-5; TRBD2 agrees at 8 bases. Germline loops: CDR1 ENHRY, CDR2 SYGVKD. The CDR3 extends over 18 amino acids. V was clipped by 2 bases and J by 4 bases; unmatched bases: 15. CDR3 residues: CAISEMLAGNPTRETQYF. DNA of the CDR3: TGTGCCATCAGTGAGATGTTAGCGGGAAACCCAACGAGAGAGACCCAGTACTTC.